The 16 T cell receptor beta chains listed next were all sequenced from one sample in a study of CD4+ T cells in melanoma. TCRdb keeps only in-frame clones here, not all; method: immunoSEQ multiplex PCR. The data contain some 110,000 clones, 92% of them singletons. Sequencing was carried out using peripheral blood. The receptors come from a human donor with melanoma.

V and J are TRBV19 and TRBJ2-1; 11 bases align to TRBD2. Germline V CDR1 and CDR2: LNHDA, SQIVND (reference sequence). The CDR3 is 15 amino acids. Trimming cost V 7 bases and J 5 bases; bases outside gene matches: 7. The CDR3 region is CASTIAGGLDNEQFF. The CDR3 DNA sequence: TGTGCCAGTACCATAGCGGGGGGGCTAGACAATGAGCAGTTCTTC.

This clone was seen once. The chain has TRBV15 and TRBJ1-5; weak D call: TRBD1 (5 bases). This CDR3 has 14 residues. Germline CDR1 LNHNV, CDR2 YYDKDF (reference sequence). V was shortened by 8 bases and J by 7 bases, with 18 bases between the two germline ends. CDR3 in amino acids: CATVNFPGHQPQHF. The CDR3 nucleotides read TGTGCCACCGTCAACTTTCCAGGGCACCAGCCCCAGCATTTT.

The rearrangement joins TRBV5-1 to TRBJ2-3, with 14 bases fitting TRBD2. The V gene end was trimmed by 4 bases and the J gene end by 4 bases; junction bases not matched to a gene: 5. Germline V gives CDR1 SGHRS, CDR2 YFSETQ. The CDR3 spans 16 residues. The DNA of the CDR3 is TGCGCCAGCAGCCTAGGGACTAGCGGGAGTTCAGATACGCAGTATTTT. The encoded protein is CASSLGTSGSSDTQYF.

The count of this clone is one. CDR3 nucleotides: TGTGCCAGCCGAGGGGACAGCTCCTATAATTCACCCCTCCACTTT. Translated, it gives CASRGDSSYNSPLHF. The chain carries TRBV25-1 and TRBJ1-6, with 7 bases lining up with TRBD1. Germline CDR1 MGHDK, CDR2 SYGVNS. V was pared by 8 bases and J by 0 bases, with 4 bases of the junction left unmatched. This CDR3 spans 15 amino acids.

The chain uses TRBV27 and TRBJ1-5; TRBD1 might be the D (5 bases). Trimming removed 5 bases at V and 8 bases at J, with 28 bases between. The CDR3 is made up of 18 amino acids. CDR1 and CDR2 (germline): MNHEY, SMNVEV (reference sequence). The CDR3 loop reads CASSPLNGGGGVGEPQHF. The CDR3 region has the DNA TGTGCCAGCAGTCCCCTCAACGGGGGGGGAGGGGTAGGTGAGCCCCAGCATTTT.

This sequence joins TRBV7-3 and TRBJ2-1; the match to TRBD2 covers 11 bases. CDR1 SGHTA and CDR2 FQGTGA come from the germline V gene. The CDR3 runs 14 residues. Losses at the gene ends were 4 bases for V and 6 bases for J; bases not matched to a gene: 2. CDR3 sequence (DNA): TGTGCCAGCAGCTACCTAGCGGGGGGCAATGAGCAGTTCTTC. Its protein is CASSYLAGGNEQFF.

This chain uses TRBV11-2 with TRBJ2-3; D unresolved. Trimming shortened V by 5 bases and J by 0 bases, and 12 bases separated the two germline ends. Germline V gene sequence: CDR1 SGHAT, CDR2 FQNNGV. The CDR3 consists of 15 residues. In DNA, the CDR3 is TGTGCCAGCAGCCCCCGACTGTCTAGCACAGATACGCAGTATTTT. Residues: CASSPRLSSTDTQYF.

CDR3 residues: CASSWGLGTEAFF. In nucleotides, the CDR3 is TGTGCCAGCTCGTGGGGGCTTGGCACTGAAGCTTTCTTT. The chain combines TRBV7-9 with TRBJ1-1; D is perhaps TRBD1 (6 bases). Trimming left V 8 bases short and J 4 bases short, with 14 bases between. Germline V CDR1 and CDR2: SEHNR, FQNEAQ (reference sequence). The CDR3 contains 13 residues. Full variable domain (rest looked up from reference TRBV7-9 and TRBJ1-1): DTGVSQNPRHKITKRGQNVTFRCDPISEHNRLYWYRQTLGQGPEFLTYFQNEAQLEKSRLLSDRFSAERPKGSFSTLEIQRTEQGDSAMYLCASSWGLGTEAFFGQGTRLTVV.

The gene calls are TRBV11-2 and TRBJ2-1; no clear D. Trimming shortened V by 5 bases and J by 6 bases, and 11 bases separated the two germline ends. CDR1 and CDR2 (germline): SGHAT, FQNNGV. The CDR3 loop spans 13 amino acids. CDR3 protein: CASSTNRTNEQFF. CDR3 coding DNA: TGTGCCAGCAGCACCAACCGAACCAATGAGCAGTTCTTC.

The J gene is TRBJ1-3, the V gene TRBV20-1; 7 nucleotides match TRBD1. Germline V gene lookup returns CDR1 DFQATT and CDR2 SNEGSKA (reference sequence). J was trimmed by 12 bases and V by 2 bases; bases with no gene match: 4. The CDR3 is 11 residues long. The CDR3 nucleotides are TGCAGTGCTAGAAAGGGGGCCAACATATATTTT. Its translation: CSARKGANIYF.

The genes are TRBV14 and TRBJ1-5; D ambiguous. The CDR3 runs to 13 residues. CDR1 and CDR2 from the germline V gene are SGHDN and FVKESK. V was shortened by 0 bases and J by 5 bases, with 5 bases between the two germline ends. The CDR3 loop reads CASSQERDQPQHF. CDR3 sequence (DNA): TGTGCCAGCAGCCAAGAAAGGGATCAGCCCCAGCATTTT.

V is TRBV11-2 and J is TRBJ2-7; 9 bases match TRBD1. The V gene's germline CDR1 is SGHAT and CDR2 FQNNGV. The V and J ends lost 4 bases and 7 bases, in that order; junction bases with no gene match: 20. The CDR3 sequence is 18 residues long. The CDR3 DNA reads TGTGCCAGCAGCTACAGGGTCCCGGGACAGGGAGGTTTGGAGGAGCAGTACTTC. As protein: CASSYRVPGQGGLEEQYF. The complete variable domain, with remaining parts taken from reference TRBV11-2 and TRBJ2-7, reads EAGVAQSPRYKIIEKRQSVAFWCNPISGHATLYWYQQILGQGPKLLIQFQNNGVVDDSQLPKDRFSAERLKGVDSTLKIQPAKLEDSAVYLCASSYRVPGQGGLEEQYFGPGTRLTVT.

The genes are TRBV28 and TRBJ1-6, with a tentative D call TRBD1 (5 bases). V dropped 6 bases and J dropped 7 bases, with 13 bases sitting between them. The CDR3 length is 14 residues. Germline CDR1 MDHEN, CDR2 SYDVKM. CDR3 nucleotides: TGTGCCAGCAGGCGGGCGGGGGAGAATTCACCCCTCCACTTT. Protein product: CASRRAGENSPLHF.

Here the CDR3 reads CASRIRPGGPTEAFF. In DNA, the CDR3 is TGTGCCAGCCGAATTAGGCCGGGGGGGCCCACTGAAGCTTTCTTT. This chain connects TRBV7-2 to TRBJ1-1; weak D call: TRBD1 (6 bases). This CDR3 contains 15 residues. The germline V and J ends were trimmed by 8 bases and 4 bases, with 20 bases remaining between them. CDR1 is SGHTA, CDR2 FQGNSA, per germline.

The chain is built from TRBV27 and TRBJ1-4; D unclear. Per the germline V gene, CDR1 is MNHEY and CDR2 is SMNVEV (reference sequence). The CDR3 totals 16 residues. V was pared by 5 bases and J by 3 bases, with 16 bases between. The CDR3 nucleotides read TGTGCCAGCAGTCCTCCGGGGAGTTTGCCTAATGAAAAACTGTTTTTT. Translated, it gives CASSPPGSLPNEKLFF. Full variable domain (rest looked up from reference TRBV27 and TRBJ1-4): EAQVTQNPRYLITVTGKKLTVTCSQNMNHEYMSWYRQDPGLGLRQIYYSMNVEVTDKGDVPEGYKVSRKEKRNFPLILESPSPNQTSLYFCASSPPGSLPNEKLFFGSGTQLSVL.

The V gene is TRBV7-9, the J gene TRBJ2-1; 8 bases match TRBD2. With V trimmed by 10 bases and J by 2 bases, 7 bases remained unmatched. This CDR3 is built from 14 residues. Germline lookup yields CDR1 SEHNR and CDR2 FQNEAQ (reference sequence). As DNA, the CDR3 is TGTGCCATCCCGATAGCGGGAACCTACAATGAGCAGTTCTTC. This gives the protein CAIPIAGTYNEQFF.